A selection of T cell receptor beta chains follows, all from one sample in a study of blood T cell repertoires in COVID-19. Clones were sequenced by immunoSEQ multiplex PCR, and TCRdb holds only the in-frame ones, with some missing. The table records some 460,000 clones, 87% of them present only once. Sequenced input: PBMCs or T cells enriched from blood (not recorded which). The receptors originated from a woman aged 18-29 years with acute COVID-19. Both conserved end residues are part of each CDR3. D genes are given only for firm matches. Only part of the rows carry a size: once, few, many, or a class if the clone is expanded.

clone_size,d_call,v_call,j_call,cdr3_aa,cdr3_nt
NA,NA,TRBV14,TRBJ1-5,CASSQDLKGIQHF,TGTGCCAGCAGCCAAGATTTAAAGGGGATCCAGCATTTT
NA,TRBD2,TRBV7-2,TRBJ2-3,CASRGGRWLLSSTDTQYF,TGTGCCAGCAGGGGAGGGAGGTGGTTACTATCTAGCACAGATACGCAGTATTTT
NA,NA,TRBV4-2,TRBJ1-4,CASSPRTGVNEKLFF,TGTGCCAGCAGCCCTCGGACCGGGGTTAATGAAAAACTGTTTTTT
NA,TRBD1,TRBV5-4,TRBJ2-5,CASSSEGGAEETQYF,TGTGCCAGCAGCTCCGAAGGGGGCGCGGAGGAGACCCAGTACTTC
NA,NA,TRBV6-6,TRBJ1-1,CASRPRGHSEAFF,TGTGCCAGCAGACCCCGGGGACACTCAGAAGCTTTCTTT
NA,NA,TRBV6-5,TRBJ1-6,CASSRHYNSPLHF,TGTGCCAGCAGTCGACACTATAATTCACCCCTCCACTTT
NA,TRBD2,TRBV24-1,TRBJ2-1,CATSDLGEGPLENEQFF,TGTGCCACCAGTGATTTGGGGGAGGGGCCGCTTGAGAATGAGCAGTTCTTC
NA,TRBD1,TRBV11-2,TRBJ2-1,CASSSWTGPYEQFF,TGTGCCAGCAGCTCCTGGACAGGGCCCTATGAGCAGTTCTTC
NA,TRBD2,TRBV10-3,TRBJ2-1,CATRRTGGGAGDNEQFF,TGTGCCACCAGAAGGACGGGAGGCGGGGCGGGGGACAATGAGCAGTTCTTC
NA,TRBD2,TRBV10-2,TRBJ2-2,CASRLAGGNTGELFF,TGCGCCAGCAGACTAGCGGGGGGGAATACCGGGGAGCTGTTTTTT
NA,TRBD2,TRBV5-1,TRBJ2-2,CASSLAAGVPGELFF,TGCGCCAGCAGCTTGGCCGCGGGAGTCCCCGGGGAGCTGTTTTTT
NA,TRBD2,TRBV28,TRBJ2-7,CASSASGSRIEQYF,TGTGCCAGCAGTGCTAGCGGGAGTCGTATCGAGCAGTACTTC
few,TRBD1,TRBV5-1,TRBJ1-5,CASSLGGGDSYNQPQHF,TGCGCCAGCAGCTTGGGCGGAGGGGACAGTTACAATCAGCCCCAGCATTTT
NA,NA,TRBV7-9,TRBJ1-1,CASSNTTRRGEAFF,TGTGCCAGCAGCAATACGACCCGGCGCGGCGAAGCTTTCTTT
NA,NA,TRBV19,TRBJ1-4,CASSIGATNEKLFF,TGTGCCAGTAGTATCGGTGCAACTAATGAAAAACTGTTTTTT
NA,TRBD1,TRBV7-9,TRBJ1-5,CASSLSTGVNQPQHF,TGTGCCAGCAGCTTAAGTACAGGGGTAAATCAGCCCCAGCATTTT
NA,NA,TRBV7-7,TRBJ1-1,CASSDTVNTEAFF,TGTGCCAGCAGCGACACAGTGAACACTGAAGCTTTCTTT
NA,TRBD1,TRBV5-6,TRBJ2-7,CASSPGTGKYEQYF,TGTGCCAGCAGCCCCGGGACAGGGAAATACGAGCAGTACTTC
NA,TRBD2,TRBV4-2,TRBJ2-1,CASSQSGAYNEQFF,TGTGCCAGCAGCCAAAGCGGGGCTTACAATGAGCAGTTCTTC
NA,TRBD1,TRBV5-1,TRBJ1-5,CASSRWTGENQPQHF,TGCGCCAGCAGCCGTTGGACAGGGGAGAATCAGCCCCAGCATTTT
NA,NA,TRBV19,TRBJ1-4,CASSIGGQNRVEKLFF,TGTGCCAGTAGTATAGGGGGCCAAAACAGGGTTGAAAAACTGTTTTTT
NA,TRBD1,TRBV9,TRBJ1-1,CASSVVGQGNTEAFF,TGTGCCAGCAGCGTAGTTGGACAGGGGAACACTGAAGCTTTCTTT
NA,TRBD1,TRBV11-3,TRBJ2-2,CASSSGQPNTGELFF,TGTGCCAGCAGCTCGGGACAGCCGAACACCGGGGAGCTGTTTTTT
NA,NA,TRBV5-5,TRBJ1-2,CASSLEQPYGYTF,TGTGCCAGCAGCCTGGAACAGCCCTATGGCTACACCTTC
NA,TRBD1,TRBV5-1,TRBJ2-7,CASSSAPGTDTYEQYF,TGCGCCAGCAGCTCGGCTCCCGGGACAGACACCTACGAGCAGTACTTC
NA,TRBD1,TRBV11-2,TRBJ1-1,CASSQPTGGITEAFF,TGTGCCAGCAGCCAACCGACAGGGGGGATAACTGAAGCTTTCTTT
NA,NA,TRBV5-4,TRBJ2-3,CASSSMVGGSTDTQYF,TGTGCCAGCAGCTCTATGGTCGGCGGGAGCACAGATACGCAGTATTTT
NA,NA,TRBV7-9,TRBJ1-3,CASSLSWQGPGNTIYF,TGTGCCAGCAGCTTATCCTGGCAGGGCCCTGGAAACACCATATATTTT
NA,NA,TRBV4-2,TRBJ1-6,CASSQDLRDSPLHF,TGTGCCAGCAGCCAAGATCTTCGGGATTCACCCCTCCACTTT
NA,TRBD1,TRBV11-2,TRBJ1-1,CASSLRATGANTEAFF,TGTGCCAGCAGCTTAAGGGCAACAGGGGCGAACACTGAAGCTTTCTTT
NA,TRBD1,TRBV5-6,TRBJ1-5,CASSGAGGSNQPQHF,TGTGCCAGCAGTGGGGCAGGGGGTAGCAATCAGCCCCAGCATTTT
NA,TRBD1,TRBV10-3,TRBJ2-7,CASSPRGQGASYEQYF,TGTGCCAGTTCACCCCGGGGACAGGGCGCTTCCTACGAGCAGTACTTC
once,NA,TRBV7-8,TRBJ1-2,CASSQRRSYGYTF,TGTGCCAGCAGTCAAAGAAGGAGTTATGGCTACACCTTC
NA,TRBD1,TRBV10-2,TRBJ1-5,CASSDTTGVGQPQHF,TGCGCCAGCAGTGACACCACAGGGGTGGGTCAGCCCCAGCATTTT
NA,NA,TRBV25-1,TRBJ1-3,CASSEAGSSGNTIYF,TGTGCCAGCAGTGAGGCCGGGAGCTCTGGAAACACCATATATTTT
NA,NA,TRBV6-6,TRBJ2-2,CASRELNTGELFF,TGTGCCAGCCGGGAGCTCAACACCGGGGAGCTGTTTTTT
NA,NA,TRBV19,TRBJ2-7,CARPTRNRIYEQYF,TGTGCCAGGCCGACTAGAAACCGGATTTACGAGCAGTACTTC
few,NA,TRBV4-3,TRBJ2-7,CASSQDERRTYEQYF,TGCGCCAGCAGCCAAGATGAGCGGAGAACCTACGAGCAGTACTTC
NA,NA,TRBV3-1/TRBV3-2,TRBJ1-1,CASRQGLNTEAFF,TGTGCCAGCAGGCAGGGGTTGAACACTGAAGCTTTCTTT
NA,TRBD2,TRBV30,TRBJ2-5,CAWSVAGSSVETQYF,TGTGCCTGGAGTGTAGCGGGAAGTAGTGTGGAGACCCAGTACTTC
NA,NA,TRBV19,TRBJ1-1,CASSPSQATEAFF,TGTGCCAGTAGTCCCTCCCAAGCCACTGAAGCTTTCTTT
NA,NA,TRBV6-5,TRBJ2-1,CASSHQRGSDEQFF,TGTGCCAGCAGCCATCAACGGGGGAGCGATGAGCAGTTCTTC